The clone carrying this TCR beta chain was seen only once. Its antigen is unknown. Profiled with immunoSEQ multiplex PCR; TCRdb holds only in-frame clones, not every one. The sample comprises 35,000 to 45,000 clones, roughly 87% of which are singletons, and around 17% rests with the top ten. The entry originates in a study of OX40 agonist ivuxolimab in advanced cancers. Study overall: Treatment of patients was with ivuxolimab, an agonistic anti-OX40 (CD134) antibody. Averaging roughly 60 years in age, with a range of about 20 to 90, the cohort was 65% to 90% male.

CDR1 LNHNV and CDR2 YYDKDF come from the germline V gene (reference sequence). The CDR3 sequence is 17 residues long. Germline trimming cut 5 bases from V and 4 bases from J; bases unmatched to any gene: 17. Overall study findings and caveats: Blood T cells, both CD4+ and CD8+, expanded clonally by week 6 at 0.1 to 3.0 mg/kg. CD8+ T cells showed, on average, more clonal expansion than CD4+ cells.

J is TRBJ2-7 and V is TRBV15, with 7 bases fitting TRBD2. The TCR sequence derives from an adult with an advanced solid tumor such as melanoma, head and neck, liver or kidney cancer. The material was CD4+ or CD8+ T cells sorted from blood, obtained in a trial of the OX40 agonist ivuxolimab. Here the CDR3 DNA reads TGTGCCACCAGCTCCACCGGGGGGATTGGAACCGTTTACGAGCAGTACTTC. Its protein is CATSSTGGIGTVYEQYF.